This TCR beta chain was sequenced for a study of blood T cells in healthy people across ages. Together with a sample-barcoded 5' primer, a J-beta primer mix was included in a second PCR lasting about 7 to 12 cycles. TCRdb ran MiXCR on the 5' RACE reads and lists one entry per CDR3 protein. Of approximately 680,000 distinct CDR3 sequences in the sample, approximately 31% were seen once. Each sample gave at least 7 million isolated PBMCs. In this sample, this clonotype turned up a few times. The target antigen is unknown. Overall study findings and caveats: As age increased, TCR beta diversity per million T cells fell in a roughly linear fashion.

Germline assignment: CDR1 GTSNPN and CDR2 SVGIG (reference sequence). Deletions cut 1 base from V and 10 bases from J, with 14 bases between. The CDR3 length is 14 residues. Source material: blood. This sequence originates from a woman older than 75 in good health. This chain uses TRBV30 with TRBJ1-6; the D gene is possibly TRBD1 (5 bases). CDR3 sequence (DNA): TGTGCCTGGAGTGGAGACAGTGAAACGTCACCCCTCCACTTT. It encodes CAWSGDSETSPLHF. The full variable domain, completed using reference TRBV30 and TRBJ1-6, is SQTIHQWPATLVQPVGSPLSLECTVEGTSNPNLYWYRQAAGRGLQLLFYSVGIGQISSEVPQNLSASRPQDRQFILSSKKLLLSDSGFYLCAWSGDSETSPLHFGNGTRLTVT.